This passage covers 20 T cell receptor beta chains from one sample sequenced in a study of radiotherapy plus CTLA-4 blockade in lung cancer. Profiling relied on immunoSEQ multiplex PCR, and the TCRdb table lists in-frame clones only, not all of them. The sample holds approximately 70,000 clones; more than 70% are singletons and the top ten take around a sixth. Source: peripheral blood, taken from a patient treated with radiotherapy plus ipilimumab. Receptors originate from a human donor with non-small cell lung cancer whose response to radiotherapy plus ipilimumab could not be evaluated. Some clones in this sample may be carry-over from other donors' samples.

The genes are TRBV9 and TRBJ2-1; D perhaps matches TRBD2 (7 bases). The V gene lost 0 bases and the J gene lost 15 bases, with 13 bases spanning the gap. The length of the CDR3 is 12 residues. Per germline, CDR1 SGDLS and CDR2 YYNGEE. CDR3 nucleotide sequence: TGTGCCAGCAGCGTAGGCCCCGGGGGGCCGTTCTTC. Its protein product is CASSVGPGGPFF.

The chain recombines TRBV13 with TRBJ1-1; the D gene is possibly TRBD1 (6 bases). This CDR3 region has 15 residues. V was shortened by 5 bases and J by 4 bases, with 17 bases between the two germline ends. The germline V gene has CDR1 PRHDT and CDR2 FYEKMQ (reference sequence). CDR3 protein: CASSPGGGQGTEAFF. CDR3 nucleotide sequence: TGTGCCAGCAGCCCTGGCGGGGGGCAGGGCACTGAAGCTTTCTTT.

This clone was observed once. CDR3 sequence: CASSLAVLTGGGNQPQHF. The CDR3 nucleotides read TGTGCCAGCAGCTTAGCGGTCCTGACAGGGGGTGGCAATCAGCCCCAGCATTTT. The chain employs TRBV7-9 and TRBJ1-5, with 9 bases lining up with TRBD1. The ends lost 0 bases at V and 2 bases at J; junction bases unmatched: 8. The CDR3 extends over 18 amino acids. The germline V gene has CDR1 SEHNR and CDR2 FQNEAQ (reference sequence).

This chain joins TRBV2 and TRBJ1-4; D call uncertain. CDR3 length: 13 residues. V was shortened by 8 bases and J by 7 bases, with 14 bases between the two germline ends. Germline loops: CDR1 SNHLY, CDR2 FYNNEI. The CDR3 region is CASVRGQFEKLFF. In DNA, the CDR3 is TGTGCCAGCGTTAGAGGCCAATTTGAAAAACTGTTTTTT.

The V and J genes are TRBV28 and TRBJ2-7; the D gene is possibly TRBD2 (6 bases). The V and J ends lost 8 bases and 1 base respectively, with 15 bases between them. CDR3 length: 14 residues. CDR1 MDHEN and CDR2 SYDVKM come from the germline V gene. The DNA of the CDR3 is TGTGCCAGCGGGGATAGTGGAGGGTCCTACGAGCAGTACTTC. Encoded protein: CASGDSGGSYEQYF.

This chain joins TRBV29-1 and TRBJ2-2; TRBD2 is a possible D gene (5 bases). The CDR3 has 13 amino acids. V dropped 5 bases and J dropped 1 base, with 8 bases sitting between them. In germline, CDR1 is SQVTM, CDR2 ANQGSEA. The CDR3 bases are TGCAGCGTTCGCGGGCGGAACACCGGGGAGCTGTTTTTT. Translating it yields CSVRGRNTGELFF.

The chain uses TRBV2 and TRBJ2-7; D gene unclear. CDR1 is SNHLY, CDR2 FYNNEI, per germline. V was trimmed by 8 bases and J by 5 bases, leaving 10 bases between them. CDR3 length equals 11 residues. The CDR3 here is CASSPRDEQYF. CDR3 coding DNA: TGTGCCAGCTCTCCGCGAGACGAGCAGTACTTC.

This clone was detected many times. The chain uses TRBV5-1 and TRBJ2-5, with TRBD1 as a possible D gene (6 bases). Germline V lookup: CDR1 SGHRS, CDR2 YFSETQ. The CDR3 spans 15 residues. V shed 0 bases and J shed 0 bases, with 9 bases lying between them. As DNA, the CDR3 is TGCGCCAGCAGCTTGGAAGGGGGACACCAAGAGACCCAGTACTTC. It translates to CASSLEGGHQETQYF.

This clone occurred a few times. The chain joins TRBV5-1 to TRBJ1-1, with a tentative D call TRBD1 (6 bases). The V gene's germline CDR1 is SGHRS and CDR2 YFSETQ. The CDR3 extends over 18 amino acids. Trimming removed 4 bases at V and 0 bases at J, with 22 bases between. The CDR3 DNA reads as TGCGCCAGCAGCCGGGCGGGGGGCCGGATGGTCATGAACACTGAAGCTTTCTTT. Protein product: CASSRAGGRMVMNTEAFF.

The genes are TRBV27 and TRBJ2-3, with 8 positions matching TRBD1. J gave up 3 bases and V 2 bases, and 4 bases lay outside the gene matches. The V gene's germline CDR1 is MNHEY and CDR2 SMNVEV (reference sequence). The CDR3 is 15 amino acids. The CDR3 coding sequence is TGTGCCAGCAGTTTACTCGACAGGGGTACAGATACGCAGTATTTT. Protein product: CASSLLDRGTDTQYF.

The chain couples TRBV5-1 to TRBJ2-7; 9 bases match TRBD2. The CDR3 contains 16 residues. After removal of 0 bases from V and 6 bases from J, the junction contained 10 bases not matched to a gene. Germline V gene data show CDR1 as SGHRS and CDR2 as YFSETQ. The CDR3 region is CASSLGAGGPESEQYF. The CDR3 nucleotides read TGCGCCAGCAGCTTGGGTGCGGGGGGGCCCGAGAGCGAGCAGTACTTC.

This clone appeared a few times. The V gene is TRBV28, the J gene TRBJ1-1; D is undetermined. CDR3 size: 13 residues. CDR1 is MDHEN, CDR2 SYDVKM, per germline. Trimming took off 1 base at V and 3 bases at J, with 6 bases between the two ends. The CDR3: CASSLFQDTEAFF. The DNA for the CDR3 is TGTGCCAGCAGTTTATTCCAGGACACTGAAGCTTTCTTT.

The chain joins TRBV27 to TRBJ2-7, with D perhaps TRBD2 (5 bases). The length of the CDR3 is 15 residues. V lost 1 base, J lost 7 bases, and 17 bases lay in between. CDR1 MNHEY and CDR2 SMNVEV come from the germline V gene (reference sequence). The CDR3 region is CASSLFGVIYAEQYF. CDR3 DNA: TGTGCCAGCAGTTTATTCGGGGTAATCTACGCGGAGCAGTACTTC.

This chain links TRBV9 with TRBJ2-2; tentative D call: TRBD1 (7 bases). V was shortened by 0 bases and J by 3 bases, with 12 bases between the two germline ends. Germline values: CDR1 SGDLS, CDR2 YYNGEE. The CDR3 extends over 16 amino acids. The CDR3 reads CASSVAPRGDTGELFF. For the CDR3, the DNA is TGTGCCAGCAGCGTAGCGCCCAGGGGGGACACCGGGGAGCTGTTTTTT.

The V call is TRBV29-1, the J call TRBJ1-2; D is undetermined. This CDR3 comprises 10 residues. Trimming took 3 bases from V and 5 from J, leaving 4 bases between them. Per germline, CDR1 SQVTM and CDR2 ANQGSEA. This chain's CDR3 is CSVEEYGYTF. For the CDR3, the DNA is TGCAGCGTTGAGGAGTATGGCTACACCTTC.

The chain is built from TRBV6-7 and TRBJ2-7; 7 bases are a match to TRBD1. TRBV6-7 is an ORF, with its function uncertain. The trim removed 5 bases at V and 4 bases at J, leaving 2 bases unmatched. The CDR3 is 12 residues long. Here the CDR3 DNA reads TGTGCCAGCAGTACGGACAGGTACGAGCAGTACTTC. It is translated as CASSTDRYEQYF.

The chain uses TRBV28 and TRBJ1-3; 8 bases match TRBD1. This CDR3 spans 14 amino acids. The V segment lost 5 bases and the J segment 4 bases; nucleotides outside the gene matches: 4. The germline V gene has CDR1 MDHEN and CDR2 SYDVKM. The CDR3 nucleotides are TGTGCCAGCAGTCTTCGACAGGGGGGAAACACCATATATTTT. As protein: CASSLRQGGNTIYF.

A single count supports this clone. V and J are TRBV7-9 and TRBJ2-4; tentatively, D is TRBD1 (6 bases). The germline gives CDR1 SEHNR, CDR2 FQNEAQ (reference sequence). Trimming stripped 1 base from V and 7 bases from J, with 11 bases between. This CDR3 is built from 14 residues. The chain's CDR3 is CASSLDRESNIQYF. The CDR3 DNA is TGTGCCAGCAGCTTAGACAGGGAAAGTAACATTCAGTACTTC.

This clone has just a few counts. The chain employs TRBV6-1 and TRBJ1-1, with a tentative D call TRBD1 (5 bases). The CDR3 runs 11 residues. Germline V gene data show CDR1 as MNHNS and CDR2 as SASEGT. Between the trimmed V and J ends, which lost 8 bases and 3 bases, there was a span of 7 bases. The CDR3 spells CASDSYTEAFF. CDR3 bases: TGTGCCAGCGACAGTTACACTGAAGCTTTCTTT.

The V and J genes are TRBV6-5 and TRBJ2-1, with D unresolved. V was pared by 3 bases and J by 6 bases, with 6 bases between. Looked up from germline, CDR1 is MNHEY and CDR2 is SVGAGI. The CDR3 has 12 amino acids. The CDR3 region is CASSYTANEQFF. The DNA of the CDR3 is TGTGCCAGCAGTTATACAGCCAATGAGCAGTTCTTC.